These 22 T cell receptor beta chains were all obtained from the same sample, sequenced in a study of blood T cell repertoires in COVID-19. TCRdb's copy holds only in-frame clones and misses some; the assay was immunoSEQ multiplex PCR. Here the sample spans approximately 300,000 clones, roughly 90% being singletons. The sequenced sample consisted of PBMCs or T cells enriched from blood (not recorded which). These receptors came from a young woman who had recovered from COVID-19.

V and J are TRBV30 and TRBJ2-3; TRBD1 aligns across 9 bases. The ends lost 2 bases at V and 14 bases at J; junction bases unmatched: 8. The CDR3 spans 12 residues. Germline V gene sequence: CDR1 GTSNPN, CDR2 SVGIG (reference sequence). CDR3 nucleotides: TGTGCCTGGAGTAGTTCGGGGGACAGGGTGTATTTT. This gives the protein CAWSSSGDRVYF.

The rearrangement joins TRBV9 to TRBJ2-3; no firm D call. With 0 bases removed from V and 4 bases from J, the gap between germline ends came to 9 bases. CDR3 length equals 14 residues. The germline gives CDR1 SGDLS, CDR2 YYNGEE. The CDR3 region is CASSVVSSPDTQYF. DNA for the CDR3: TGTGCCAGCAGCGTAGTGAGCTCCCCAGATACGCAGTATTTT.

The CDR3 DNA is TGTGCCAGCAGCTTAGGGGCTTTGAACACTGAAGCTTTCTTT. It encodes CASSLGALNTEAFF. The rearrangement uses TRBV7-2 and TRBJ1-1; D remains unclear. Looked up from germline, CDR1 is SGHTA and CDR2 is FQGNSA. This CDR3 spans 14 amino acids. Trimming took off 1 base at V and 0 bases at J, with 6 bases between the two ends.

This clone has a single count. The V and J genes are TRBV7-9 and TRBJ2-7; TRBD1 is a possible D gene (5 bases). V lost 5 bases and J 5 bases, leaving 19 bases between the germline ends. Germline V CDR1 and CDR2: SEHNR, FQNEAQ (reference sequence). CDR3 length: 15 residues. The CDR3 sequence is CASSDLFRGADEQYF. CDR3 coding DNA: TGTGCCAGCAGCGACCTATTCCGTGGGGCCGACGAGCAGTACTTC. Based on the CDR3 plus reference TRBV7-9 and TRBJ2-7, the full variable domain is DTGVSQNPRHKITKRGQNVTFRCDPISEHNRLYWYRQTLGQGPEFLTYFQNEAQLEKSRLLSDRFSAERPKGSFSTLEIQRTEQGDSAMYLCASSDLFRGADEQYFGPGTRLTVT.

The chain links TRBV27 to TRBJ2-2, with a possible D match to TRBD1 (5 bases). This CDR3 is 15 amino acids long. Trimming shortened V by 6 bases and J by 4 bases, and 15 bases separated the two germline ends. Germline CDR1 reads MNHEY; CDR2 reads SMNVEV (reference sequence). As DNA, the CDR3 is TGTGCCAGCAGGGGGCTGCTTTCTAGCACCGGGGAGCTGTTTTTT. Its protein product is CASRGLLSSTGELFF.

The chain links TRBV5-6 to TRBJ2-7, with a tentative D call TRBD2 (7 bases). Trimming took 2 bases from V and 2 from J, leaving 14 bases between them. Germline V gene sequence: CDR1 SGHDT, CDR2 YYEEEE. This CDR3 is 15 amino acids long. In DNA, the CDR3 is TGTGCCAGCAGCTTTACAGGGAGGGGGACCTACGAGCAGTACTTC. It codes for CASSFTGRGTYEQYF.

The chain recombines TRBV28 with TRBJ2-1; 9 nucleotides match TRBD1. CDR1 is MDHEN, CDR2 SYDVKM, per germline. The CDR3 totals 18 residues. V gave up 2 bases and J gave up 4 bases; unmatched junction bases: 12. The CDR3 bases are TGTGCCAGCAGTTTACTAATTTACCGGGACAGGGTTTACAATGAGCAGTTCTTC. Amino acids: CASSLLIYRDRVYNEQFF.

The V call is TRBV28, the J call TRBJ1-5, with D tentatively TRBD1 (6 bases). The length of the CDR3 is 13 residues. The V end lost 6 bases, the J end lost 9 bases, and 15 bases lay between the germline ends. The germline gives CDR1 MDHEN, CDR2 SYDVKM. Here the CDR3 reads CASRQNRVGPQHF. CDR3 DNA: TGTGCCAGCAGACAAAACAGGGTAGGGCCCCAGCATTTT.

The rearrangement joins TRBV24-1 to TRBJ2-1; possibly TRBD2 for D (6 bases). V lost 5 bases to trimming and J lost 10 bases, with 8 bases between them. This CDR3 region has 11 residues. In germline, CDR1 is KGHDR, CDR2 SFDVKD. CDR3 protein: CATSVAGEQFF. DNA for the CDR3: TGTGCCACCAGTGTCGCGGGGGAGCAGTTCTTC.

The DNA of the CDR3 is TGCGCCAGCAGCACCCGGACAGGCGAGACCCAGTACTTC. It codes for CASSTRTGETQYF. The V and J genes are TRBV4-1 and TRBJ2-5; the match to TRBD1 covers 7 bases. V lost 5 bases and J lost 5; bases outside the gene matches: 5. Germline values: CDR1 MGHRA, CDR2 YSYEKL. The CDR3 sequence is 13 residues long.

V gene TRBV5-1 combines with J gene TRBJ2-7; D is perhaps TRBD2 (8 bases). V lost 3 bases and J 7 bases, leaving 20 bases between the germline ends. CDR3 length: 15 residues. In germline, CDR1 is SGHRS, CDR2 YFSETQ. CDR3 sequence: CASSSGGTVPREQYF. The CDR3 DNA sequence: TGCGCCAGCAGCTCGGGGGGGACAGTCCCCAGGGAGCAGTACTTC.

The V call is TRBV15, the J call TRBJ2-5; TRBD1 might be the D (5 bases). V was shortened by 0 bases and J by 7 bases, with 9 bases between the two germline ends. Germline V CDR1 and CDR2: LNHNV, YYDKDF (reference sequence). The CDR3 covers 13 residues. The DNA for the CDR3 is TGTGCCACCAGCAGAGACAGGGTTGGGACCCAGTACTTC. It specifies CATSRDRVGTQYF.

The genes are TRBV6-2 or TRBV6-3 and TRBJ2-1; no reliable D call. The CDR3 has 15 amino acids. Trimming shortened V by 2 bases and J by 5 bases, and 13 bases separated the two germline ends. Germline V gene sequence: CDR1 MNHEY, CDR2 SVGEGT. CDR3 DNA: TGTGCCAGCAGTTACCCCTACCTAGAGCACAATGAGCAGTTCTTC. Translating it yields CASSYPYLEHNEQFF.

In its sample, this clone was seen once. The chain couples TRBV13 to TRBJ1-6; the D gene is possibly TRBD1 (6 bases). The length of the CDR3 is 17 residues. Trimming shortened V by 5 bases and J by 7 bases, and 21 bases separated the two germline ends. CDR1 and CDR2 from the germline V gene are PRHDT and FYEKMQ (reference sequence). CDR3 protein: CASSPTSPGEHNSPLHF. The CDR3 coding sequence is TGTGCCAGCAGCCCAACCTCGCCAGGGGAGCACAATTCACCCCTCCACTTT.

The chain employs TRBV28 and TRBJ1-2, with no clear D. CDR1 is MDHEN and CDR2 is SYDVKM in the germline V gene. CDR3 length: 12 residues. V lost 6 bases, J lost 6 bases, and 11 bases lay in between. The CDR3 sequence: CASSIRVNGYTF. CDR3 DNA: TGTGCCAGCAGCATACGAGTTAATGGCTACACCTTC.

This chain connects TRBV15 to TRBJ2-7; 9 nucleotides align to TRBD2. Germline CDR1 is LNHNV and CDR2 is YYDKDF (reference sequence). The V gene end was trimmed by 4 bases and the J gene end by 0 bases; junction bases not matched to a gene: 4. The length of the CDR3 is 15 residues. CDR3 in amino acids: CATSTYSGSSYEQYF. DNA for the CDR3: TGTGCCACCAGCACTTATAGCGGGAGCTCCTACGAGCAGTACTTC.

The chain carries TRBV7-2 and TRBJ2-3, with 7 positions matching TRBD2. The CDR3 loop spans 18 amino acids. Germline V lookup: CDR1 SGHTA, CDR2 FQGNSA. Trimming cost V 1 base and J 0 bases; bases outside gene matches: 10. CDR3 residues: CASSLGLGRGLSTDTQYF. The CDR3 coding sequence is TGTGCCAGCAGCTTAGGGTTGGGGAGGGGCCTTAGCACAGATACGCAGTATTTT. Based on the CDR3 plus reference TRBV7-2 and TRBJ2-3, the full variable domain is GAGVSQSPSNKVTEKGKDVELRCDPISGHTALYWYRQSLGQGLEFLIYFQGNSAPDKSGLPSDRFSAERTGGSVSTLTIQRTQQEDSAVYLCASSLGLGRGLSTDTQYFGPGTRLTVL.

The V gene is TRBV11-3, the J gene TRBJ1-1; unclear D gene. The CDR3 is 14 residues long. Deletions cut 5 bases from V and 1 base from J, with 11 bases between. Germline CDR1 is SGHNT and CDR2 is YENEEA. The CDR3 nucleotides are TGTGCCAGCAGCCCCGCTCGGGGGAACACTGAAGCTTTCTTT. Its translation is CASSPARGNTEAFF.

V gene TRBV6-5 combines with J gene TRBJ1-2; TRBD1 aligns across 10 bases. Germline V gives CDR1 MNHEY, CDR2 SVGAGI. The V and J ends lost 5 bases and 4 bases, in that order; junction bases with no gene match: 7. The CDR3 is 15 amino acids. CDR3 region: CASSISDRGSYGYTF. Here the CDR3 DNA reads TGTGCCAGCAGTATTTCGGACAGGGGGAGCTATGGCTACACCTTC.

The rearrangement joins TRBV11-2 to TRBJ2-5; 7 bases fit TRBD1. Germline trimming cut 1 base from V and 5 bases from J; bases unmatched to any gene: 1. Germline V lookup: CDR1 SGHAT, CDR2 FQNNGV. The CDR3 is made up of 13 amino acids. CDR3 in amino acids: CASSLVTGETQYF. The CDR3 DNA follows: TGTGCCAGCAGCTTAGTGACAGGGGAGACCCAGTACTTC.

The chain combines TRBV6-1 with TRBJ2-3; D might be TRBD2 (6 bases). The CDR3 is made up of 17 amino acids. Germline V gene sequence: CDR1 MNHNS, CDR2 SASEGT. V was clipped by 3 bases and J by 1 base, with 17 bases between them. This chain's CDR3 is CASSERGSGVRTDTQYF. The CDR3 coding sequence is TGTGCCAGCAGTGAGAGGGGTAGCGGAGTCCGCACAGATACGCAGTATTTT.

The chain joins TRBV19 to TRBJ1-2; 8 nucleotides agree with TRBD1. The CDR3 is 15 residues long. Per the germline V gene, CDR1 is LNHDA and CDR2 is SQIVND (reference sequence). V lost 7 bases and J lost 2; bases outside the gene matches: 9. In DNA, the CDR3 is TGTGCCAGTACCCTCGGGGCAGGGGGCAACTATGGCTACACCTTC. Its translation: CASTLGAGGNYGYTF.